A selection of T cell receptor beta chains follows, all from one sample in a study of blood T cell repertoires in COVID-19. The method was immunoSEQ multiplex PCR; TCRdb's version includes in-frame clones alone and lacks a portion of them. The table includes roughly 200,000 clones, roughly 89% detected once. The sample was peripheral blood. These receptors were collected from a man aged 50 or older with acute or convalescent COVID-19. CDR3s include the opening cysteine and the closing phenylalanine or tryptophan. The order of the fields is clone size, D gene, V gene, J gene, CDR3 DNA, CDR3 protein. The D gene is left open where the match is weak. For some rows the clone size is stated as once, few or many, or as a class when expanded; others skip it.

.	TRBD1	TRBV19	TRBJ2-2	TGTGCCAGTAGTATAGTAGTTAGGGCAGGGGGAACCGGGGAGCTGTTTTTT	CASSIVVRAGGTGELFF
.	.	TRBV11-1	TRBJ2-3	TGTGCCAGCAGCTTTGGCGGTGTGGGCACAGATACGCAGTATTTT	CASSFGGVGTDTQYF
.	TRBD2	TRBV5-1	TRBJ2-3	TGCGCCAGCAGCTTGGGACTAGCGGAAACAGATACGCAGTATTTT	CASSLGLAETDTQYF
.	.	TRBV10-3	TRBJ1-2	TGTGCCATCAGGTATGGGAGGAACTATGGCTACACCTTC	CAIRYGRNYGYTF
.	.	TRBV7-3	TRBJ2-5	TGTGCCAGCAGCTTAACCGGGGCCAGGGGACAAGAGACCCAGTACTTC	CASSLTGARGQETQYF
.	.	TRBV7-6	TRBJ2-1	TGTGCCAGCAGCATGGAGCTGGGGCAGTTCTTC	CASSMELGQFF
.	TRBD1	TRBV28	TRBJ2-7	TGTGCCAGCAGCCCTGGAGACAGGGGGAGCTACGAGCAGTACTTC	CASSPGDRGSYEQYF
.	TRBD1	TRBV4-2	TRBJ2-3	TGTGCCAGCAGCCAACGAACCGGGACAGGGGTGAACTTCGCGGACACAGATACGCAGTATTTT	CASSQRTGTGVNFADTDTQYF
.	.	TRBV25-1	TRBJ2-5	TGTGCCAGCGATCCGGGACACGGATACCAAGAGACCCAGTACTTC	CASDPGHGYQETQYF
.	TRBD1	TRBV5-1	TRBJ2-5	TGCGCCAGCTGTCGGGTACAGGGGGAGACCCAGTACTTC	CASCRVQGETQYF
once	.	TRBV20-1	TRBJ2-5	TGCAGTGCTGTCAGACAAGAGACCCAGTACTTC	CSAVRQETQYF
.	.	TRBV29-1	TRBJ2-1	TGCAGCGGGATGGATGGAGATGAGCAGTTCTTC	CSGMDGDEQFF
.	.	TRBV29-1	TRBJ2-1	TGCAGCGTTGAAGATGGGGGCCGGGCTGAGCAGTTCTTC	CSVEDGGRAEQFF
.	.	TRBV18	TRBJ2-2	TGTGCCAGCTCACCAGGGCTAGCCGCCGCCGGGGAGCTGTTTTTT	CASSPGLAAAGELFF
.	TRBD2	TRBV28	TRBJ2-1	TGTGCCAGCAGTTCTCTGGGTAGCGGGTTCTACAATGAGCAGTTCTTC	CASSSLGSGFYNEQFF
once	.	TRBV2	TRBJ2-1	TGTGCCAGCAGCGAGTACAATGAGCAGTTCTTC	CASSEYNEQFF
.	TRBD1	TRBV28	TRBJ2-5	TGTGCCAGCAGTCCACTCCGGGACAGACAAGAGACCCAGTACTTC	CASSPLRDRQETQYF
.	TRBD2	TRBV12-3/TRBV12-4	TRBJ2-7	TGTGCCAGCGGGACTAGCATTCCCTACGAGCAGTACTTC	CASGTSIPYEQYF
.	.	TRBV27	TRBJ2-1	TGTGCCAGCTCCCCCCCCAAGGGGTACAATGAGCAGTTCTTC	CASSPPKGYNEQFF
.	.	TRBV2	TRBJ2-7	TGTGCCAGCAGTCGATTCCTGGGGCTAACTGGGGGCGGGAGTTTCCACGAGCAGTACTTC	CASSRFLGLTGGGSFHEQYF
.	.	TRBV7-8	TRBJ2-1	TGTGCCAGCAGCTTAGGGCGGGCCTCCTACAATGAGCAGTTCTTC	CASSLGRASYNEQFF
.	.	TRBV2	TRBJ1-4	TGTGCCAGCAGTGAGGCAGGGTCCCCTTTGGGGGAAAAACTGTTTTTT	CASSEAGSPLGEKLFF
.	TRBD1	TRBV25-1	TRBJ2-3	TGTGCCAGCAGTGATTTAAGGACAGGACGCGGCACAGATACGCAGTATTTT	CASSDLRTGRGTDTQYF
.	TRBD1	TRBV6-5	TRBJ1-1	TGTGCCAGCAGTTACGGAACAGGGGGCCACACTGAAGCTTTCTTT	CASSYGTGGHTEAFF
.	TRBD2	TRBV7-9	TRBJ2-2	TGTGCCAGCAGCTCCCGGTGGAGCGGGAGATCACACGGGGAGCTGTTTTTT	CASSSRWSGRSHGELFF
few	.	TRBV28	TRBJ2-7	TGTGCCAGCAGTAGGGGGAGCTCCTACGAGCAGTACTTC	CASSRGSSYEQYF
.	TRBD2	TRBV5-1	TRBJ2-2	TGCGCCAGCAGCTTGGGACTAGCGGGAGAAACCGGGGAGCTGTTTTTT	CASSLGLAGETGELFF
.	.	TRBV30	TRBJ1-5	TGTGCCTGGAGCAGTAATAGCAATCAGCCCCAGCATTTT	CAWSSNSNQPQHF
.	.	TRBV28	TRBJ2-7	TGTGCCAGCCAAAACCAGGGATACGAGCAGTACTTC	CASQNQGYEQYF
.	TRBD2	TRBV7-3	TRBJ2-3	TGTGCCAGCAGCTTAGGTAGCGGGGGGGCAGGAGATACGCAGTATTTT	CASSLGSGGAGDTQYF
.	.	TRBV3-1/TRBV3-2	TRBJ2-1	TGTGCCAGCAGCCAGGCCGGGAACAATGAGCAGTTCTTC	CASSQAGNNEQFF
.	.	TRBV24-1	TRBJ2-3	TGTGCCACCAGTGAAGCTCGTATCCGGGACTCGTACACAGATACGCAGTATTTT	CATSEARIRDSYTDTQYF
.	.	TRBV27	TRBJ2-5	TGTGCCAGCAGCAAGTTTTCTTCCAGGGGCTCCCAAGAGACCCAGTACTTC	CASSKFSSRGSQETQYF
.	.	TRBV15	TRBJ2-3	TGTGCCACCAGCACCGATAGCGGTCAACTTACTAGCACAGATACGCAGTATTTT	CATSTDSGQLTSTDTQYF
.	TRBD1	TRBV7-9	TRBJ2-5	TGTGCCAGCAGCCGAACAGGGGGCGGGGAGACCCAGTACTTC	CASSRTGGGETQYF
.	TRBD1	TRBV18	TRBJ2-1	TGTGCCAGCTCACCATCTCGTGGGATGGGACAGGGGGCTAATGAGCAGTTCTTC	CASSPSRGMGQGANEQFF
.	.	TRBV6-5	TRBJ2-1	TGTGCCAGCGCCTTAACAGGCCGATCCTACAATGAGCAGTTCTTC	CASALTGRSYNEQFF
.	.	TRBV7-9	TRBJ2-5	TGTGCCAGCAGCTTATACGAGCCGGAGGAGACCCAGTACTTC	CASSLYEPEETQYF
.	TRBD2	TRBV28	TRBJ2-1	TGTGCCAGCAGTTCCGGGGCGGGGGGGCAGTTCTTC	CASSSGAGGQFF
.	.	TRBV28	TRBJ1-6	TGTGCCAGCAGCCTTGTGGGGGCCCTACAATCACCCCTCCACTTT	CASSLVGALQSPLHF
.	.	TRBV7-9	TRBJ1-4	TGTGCCAGCAGCTTCAAGACAGTTAATGAAAAACTGTTTTTT	CASSFKTVNEKLFF
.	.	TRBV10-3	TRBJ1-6	TGTGCCGTCAGAGCCGTTGAGAATTCACCCCTCCACTTT	CAVRAVENSPLHF
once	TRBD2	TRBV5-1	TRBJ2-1	TGCGCCAGCAGCTTGGCGCTAGCGGGGGGTTCCCAAAATGAGCAGTTCTTC	CASSLALAGGSQNEQFF
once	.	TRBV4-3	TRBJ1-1	TGCGCCAGCAGCCAAGCAGGTGGTGGCACTGAAGCTTTCTTT	CASSQAGGGTEAFF
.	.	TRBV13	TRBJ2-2	TGTGCCAGCAGCCTCCTAAGGGACAAGGCCCGGGAGCTGTTTTTT	CASSLLRDKARELFF
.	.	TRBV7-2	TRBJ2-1	TGTGCCAGCAGCTTAGGAACGCGGGGTGAGCAGTTCTTC	CASSLGTRGEQFF
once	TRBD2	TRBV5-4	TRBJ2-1	TGTGCCAGCAGATTGGCGGGGGGGCCGAGCTACAATGAGCAGTTCTTC	CASRLAGGPSYNEQFF
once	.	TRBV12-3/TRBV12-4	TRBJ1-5	TGTGCCAGCAGTATGGAGGACCAGCCCCAGCATTTT	CASSMEDQPQHF
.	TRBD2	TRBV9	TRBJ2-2	TGTGCCAGCAGCGAGCGGGGTGTAGGGACTAGCGGGAGGGCCCAGGCAGCAGTCCCCGGGGAGCTGTTTTTT	CASSERGVGTSGRAQAAVPGELFF
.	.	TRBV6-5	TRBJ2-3	TGTGCCAGCAGTTACCTGGGGCGCGGCACAGATACGCAGTATTTT	CASSYLGRGTDTQYF
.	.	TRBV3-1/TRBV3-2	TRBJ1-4	TGTGCCAGCTCATCTAATGAAAAACTGTTTTTT	CASSSNEKLFF
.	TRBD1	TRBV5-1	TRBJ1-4	TGCGCCAGCAGCTTAGGGACAGGGAATGAAAAACTGTTTTTT	CASSLGTGNEKLFF
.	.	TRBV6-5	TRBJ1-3	TGTGCCAGCAGCCGAGGGGGCTCTGGAAACACCATATATTTT	CASSRGGSGNTIYF
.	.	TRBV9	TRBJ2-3	TGTGCCAGCAGCGTAGCTCTCAGCACAGATACGCAGTATTTT	CASSVALSTDTQYF
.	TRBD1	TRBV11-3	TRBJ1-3	TGTGCCAGCAGCTTGGGTCAGGGGGGCTCTGGAAACACCATATATTTT	CASSLGQGGSGNTIYF
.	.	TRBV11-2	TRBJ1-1	TGTGCCAGCAGCTTCGTTTCCCAGGGTTTCACTGAAGCTTTCTTT	CASSFVSQGFTEAFF
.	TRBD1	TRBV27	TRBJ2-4	TGTGCCAGCAGTTCATACGGGACAGCACTAGCCAAAAACATTCAGTACTTC	CASSSYGTALAKNIQYF